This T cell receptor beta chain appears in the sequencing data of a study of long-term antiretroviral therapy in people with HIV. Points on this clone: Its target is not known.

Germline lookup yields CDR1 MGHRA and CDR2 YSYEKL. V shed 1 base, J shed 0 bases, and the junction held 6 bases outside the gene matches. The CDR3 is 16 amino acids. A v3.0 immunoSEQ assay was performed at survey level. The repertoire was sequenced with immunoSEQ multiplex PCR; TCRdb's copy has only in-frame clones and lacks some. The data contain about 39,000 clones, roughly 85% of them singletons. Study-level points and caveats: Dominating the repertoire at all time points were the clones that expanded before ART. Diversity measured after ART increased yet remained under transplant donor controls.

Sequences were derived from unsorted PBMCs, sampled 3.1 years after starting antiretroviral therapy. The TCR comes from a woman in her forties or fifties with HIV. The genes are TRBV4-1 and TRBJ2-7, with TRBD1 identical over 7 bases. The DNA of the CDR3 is TGCGCCAGCAGCCAAGCGCCGGGACAGAGCTCCTACGAGCAGTACTTC. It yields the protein CASSQAPGQSSYEQYF.